This T cell receptor beta chain was sequenced for a study of T cell repertoires in cytomegalovirus infection. General observations from the study: HLA-C-restricted CMV-specific TCR beta clonotypes prevailed in the ex vivo response. Totalled public TCR beta family frequency picked out people who carried CMV plus the relevant HLA.

Deletions cut 2 bases from V and 4 bases from J, with 8 bases between. Germline CDR1 SEHNR, CDR2 FQNEAQ (reference sequence). There are 13 residues in the CDR3. To note about this clonotype: No antigen is known for it.

From the reads, TCRdb called clonotypes with MiXCR, one entry per CDR3 protein. The repertoire holds about 740,000 distinct CDR3 sequences, with roughly a third as singletons. The chain employs TRBV7-9 and TRBJ1-2; D gene ambiguous. This clonotype was obtained from a human donor in good health (CMV status not recorded). Some clones in this sample may be carry-over from other donors' samples. Material for sequencing was PBMCs. In DNA form, the CDR3 reads TGTGCCAGCAGCTTACAGAGTCTCTATGGCTACACCTTC. Translated, it gives CASSLQSLYGYTF.